Following are 7 T cell receptor beta chains from one sample sequenced in a study of early T cells in non-severe SARS-CoV-2 infection. Each CDR3 protein is one row after TCRdb ran MiXCR on the 5' RACE reads. The repertoire holds roughly 69,000 distinct CDR3 sequences, 10% seen once, with about 16% in the top ten. The sequenced sample was whole blood, obtained at baseline. The receptors shown here come from an adult who was a healthcare worker with PCR-confirmed SARS-CoV-2 infection or an uninfected control (not recorded which).

This chain joins TRBV12-3 or TRBV12-4 and TRBJ1-5; D remains unclear. The CDR3 is made up of 14 amino acids. Trimming stripped 2 bases from V and 1 base from J, with 6 bases between. CDR3 protein: CASSLLGSNQPQHF. As DNA, the CDR3 is TGTGCCAGCAGTTTACTAGGGAGCAATCAGCCCCAGCATTTT.

This clonotype was recorded a few times. V and J are TRBV7-2 and TRBJ1-3; TRBD1 is a possible D gene (5 bases). The germline V gene encodes CDR1 SGHTA and CDR2 FQGNSA. This CDR3 has 13 amino acids. Trimming took 5 bases from V and 7 from J, leaving 12 bases between them. In DNA, the CDR3 is TGTGCCAGCAGCGGCCGGGACCTCAACACCATATATTTT. This translates into CASSGRDLNTIYF.

The CDR3 here is CASSPQSYYEQYF. As DNA, the CDR3 is TGTGCCAGCAGTCCACAATCTTACTACGAGCAGTACTTC. The chain recombines TRBV2 with TRBJ2-7; D call uncertain. This CDR3 comprises 13 residues. Germline V gene data show CDR1 as SNHLY and CDR2 as FYNNEI. Trimming pared 5 bases from V and 3 bases from J, leaving 11 bases between.

This clonotype was seen repeatedly, ten times or more. V is TRBV19 and J is TRBJ2-7, with D perhaps matching TRBD1 (5 bases). Per germline, CDR1 LNHDA and CDR2 SQIVND (reference sequence). V shed 5 bases and J shed 3 bases, with 23 bases lying between them. This CDR3 contains 17 residues. CDR3 DNA sequence: TGTGCCAGTAGTCCCCGGACAACCCAGGCCTGGAGCTACGAGCAGTACTTC. The encoded protein is CASSPRTTQAWSYEQYF. The full variable domain, with the rest looked up from reference TRBV19 and TRBJ2-7, is DGGITQSPKYLFRKEGQNVTLSCEQNLNHDAMYWYRQDPGQGLRLIYYSQIVNDFQKGDIAEGYSVSREKKESFPLTVTSAQKNPTAFYLCASSPRTTQAWSYEQYFGPGTRLTVT.

This clonotype has at least ten counts. This rearrangement joins TRBV29-1 to TRBJ2-7; D gene ambiguous. Germline V lookup: CDR1 SQVTM, CDR2 ANQGSEA. Between the trimmed V and J ends, which lost 0 bases and 6 bases, there was a span of 9 bases. The CDR3 extends over 12 amino acids. CDR3 DNA sequence: TGCAGCGTTGAAGAGGCGGCGTCCGAGCAGTACTTC. Residues: CSVEEAASEQYF.

This clonotype showed up many times. In nucleotides, the CDR3 is TGTGCCAGCTGGACAGGGGGACAAGAGACCCAGTACTTC. This codes for CASWTGGQETQYF. The rearrangement joins TRBV7-8 to TRBJ2-5, with 10 nucleotides matching TRBD1. Germline V CDR1 and CDR2: SGHVS, FQNEAQ. The V and J ends lost 8 bases and 2 bases, in that order; junction bases with no gene match: 2. This CDR3 has 13 residues.

This clonotype occurred a few times. The V gene is TRBV28, the J gene TRBJ1-1; no clear D gene. V was cut by 5 bases and J by 1 base, with 8 bases left in between. There are 13 residues in the CDR3. Germline V lookup: CDR1 MDHEN, CDR2 SYDVKM. CDR3 region: CASSPPQNTEAFF. The CDR3 DNA reads as TGTGCCAGCAGTCCCCCCCAGAACACTGAAGCTTTCTTT.